A selection of T cell receptor beta chains follows, all from one sample in a study of blood T cell repertoires in COVID-19. TCRdb's copy holds only in-frame clones and misses some; the assay was immunoSEQ multiplex PCR. The sample records under 300,000 clones, approximately 85% being singletons. The sequenced material came from PBMCs or T cells enriched from blood (not recorded which). These TCRs come from a woman aged 45-59 years who had recovered from COVID-19. Each CDR3 is given with its conserved first and last residue. A D gene is named only where the DNA matches it firmly. Only part of the rows carry a size: once, few, many, or a class if the clone is expanded.

>13|TRBV6-5|TRBJ2-1|-|-
CASAEGKRNEQFF
TGTGCCTCCGCTGAGGGAAAACGCAATGAGCAGTTCTTC
>17|TRBV5-1|TRBJ2-3|-|-
CASSFYGRLRSTDTQYF
TGCGCCAGCAGCTTTTACGGAAGGCTCAGGAGCACAGATACGCAGTATTTT
>14|TRBV29-1|TRBJ2-1|-|TRBD2
CSVSKTSGNNEQFF
TGCAGCGTTTCAAAGACTAGCGGAAACAATGAGCAGTTCTTC
>15|TRBV27|TRBJ1-2|-|-
CATKPAGVPFNGYTF
TGTGCCACCAAGCCTGCGGGGGTGCCCTTTAATGGCTACACCTTC
>13|TRBV27|TRBJ2-2|-|-
CASSWNSFGELFF
TGTGCCAGCAGTTGGAATAGCTTCGGGGAGCTGTTTTTT
>15|TRBV28|TRBJ1-3|-|-
CASSLTVLVGNTIYF
TGTGCCAGCAGTTTAACAGTGTTAGTTGGAAACACCATATATTTT
>13|TRBV19|TRBJ1-1|-|-
CASRDTLNTEAFF
TGTGCCAGCCGGGACACCCTGAACACTGAAGCTTTCTTT
>14|TRBV5-1|TRBJ1-5|-|TRBD1
CASSYGDSNQPQHF
TGCGCCAGCAGCTACGGGGACAGTAATCAGCCCCAGCATTTT
>16|TRBV6-1|TRBJ1-4|-|TRBD1
CASSDLGTGTNEKLFF
TGTGCCAGCAGTGACCTAGGGACAGGCACTAATGAAAAACTGTTTTTT
>13|TRBV11-2|TRBJ2-7|-|TRBD2
CASSTRTSSEQYF
TGTGCCAGCAGCACCAGGACTAGTAGCGAGCAGTACTTC
>16|TRBV7-9|TRBJ2-1|-|-
CASSLRGLPTYNEQFF
TGTGCCAGCAGCTTGAGGGGACTTCCAACATACAATGAGCAGTTCTTC
>18|TRBV27|TRBJ1-3|-|TRBD1
CASSRGGPQGLDGNTIYF
TGTGCCAGCAGCCGGGGGGGTCCACAGGGGTTAGATGGAAACACCATATATTTT
>14|TRBV6-6|TRBJ1-1|-|-
CASSRGSGNTEAFF
TGTGCCAGCAGCAGGGGTAGTGGGAACACTGAAGCTTTCTTT
>14|TRBV3-1/TRBV3-2|TRBJ2-7|few|TRBD2
CASSQTSGSYEQYF
TGTGCCAGCAGCCAGACTAGCGGTTCCTACGAGCAGTACTTC
>15|TRBV29-1|TRBJ1-2|-|-
CSVGPGWAINYGYTF
TGCAGCGTAGGCCCCGGCTGGGCGATTAACTATGGCTACACCTTC
>13|TRBV3-1/TRBV3-2|TRBJ2-1|-|-
CASSQDGSREQFF
TGTGCCAGCAGCCAAGACGGGAGCCGGGAGCAGTTCTTC
>17|TRBV29-1|TRBJ1-1|-|TRBD1
CSVTATGTDSRNTEAFF
TGCAGCGTGACCGCGACAGGGACAGATTCCAGGAACACTGAAGCTTTCTTT
>15|TRBV11-2|TRBJ1-4|few|-
CASSLPGATNEKLFF
TGTGCCAGCAGCTTACCAGGGGCAACTAATGAAAAACTGTTTTTT
>12|TRBV19|TRBJ1-2|-|-
CASSWQGYGYTF
TGTGCCAGTAGTTGGCAGGGCTATGGCTACACCTTC
>14|TRBV9|TRBJ2-7|-|-
CASSGTGLPYEQYF
TGTGCCAGCAGCGGAACGGGACTCCCCTACGAGCAGTACTTC
>13|TRBV7-6|TRBJ1-2|few|TRBD1
CASSLADRDGYTF
TGTGCCAGCAGCTTAGCGGACAGGGACGGCTACACCTTC
>13|TRBV2|TRBJ1-5|-|TRBD1
CASYRDSDQPQHF
TGTGCCAGTTACCGGGACAGCGATCAGCCCCAGCATTTT
>14|TRBV18|TRBJ2-7|-|-
CASSSWATAYEQYF
TGTGCCAGCTCTTCCTGGGCCACAGCCTACGAGCAGTACTTC
>15|TRBV10-2|TRBJ2-5|-|TRBD1
CASSEPGQGIETQYF
TGCGCCAGCAGTGAACCGGGACAGGGAATAGAGACCCAGTACTTC
>16|TRBV29-1|TRBJ2-6|-|-
CSVEGTLAPGANVLTF
TGCAGCGTTGAGGGCACCCTCGCCCCTGGGGCCAACGTCCTGACTTTC
>14|TRBV11-1|TRBJ2-4|-|-
CASSAPGSKNIQYF
TGTGCCAGCAGCGCCCCAGGGTCCAAAAACATTCAGTACTTC
>13|TRBV25-1|TRBJ1-4|-|-
CASRITGLEKLFF
TGTGCCAGCAGAATAACAGGATTGGAAAAACTGTTTTTT
>15|TRBV4-2|TRBJ1-1|-|-
CASSQGGPMNTEAFF
TGTGCCAGCAGCCAAGGGGGGCCCATGAACACTGAAGCTTTCTTT
>15|TRBV7-9|TRBJ2-7|-|-
CASSSLDYKVYEQYF
TGTGCCAGCAGCTCCCTAGACTATAAAGTGTACGAGCAGTACTTC
>15|TRBV6-5|TRBJ1-5|-|-
CASRAQGRGNQPQHF
TGTGCCAGCAGGGCTCAGGGGAGGGGCAATCAGCCCCAGCATTTT
>17|TRBV5-4|TRBJ2-1|few|TRBD2
CASSQNTGTSGSNEQFF
TGTGCCAGCAGCCAGAACACCGGGACTAGCGGGAGTAATGAGCAGTTCTTC
>15|TRBV7-7|TRBJ2-1|-|TRBD2
CASSLAGGAGTEQFF
TGTGCTAGCAGCTTAGCGGGAGGTGCGGGGACTGAGCAGTTCTTC
>16|TRBV28|TRBJ2-7|few|TRBD2
CASSLFGTSGFYEQYF
TGTGCCAGCAGTTTATTTGGGACTAGCGGGTTTTACGAGCAGTACTTC
>14|TRBV27|TRBJ1-3|-|-
CASSREGSGNTIYF
TGTGCCAGCAGCCGGGAGGGGTCTGGAAACACCATATATTTT
>14|TRBV28|TRBJ2-7|-|-
CASSPTALTYEQYF
TGTGCCAGCAGTCCCACTGCACTAACCTACGAGCAGTACTTC
>17|TRBV28|TRBJ2-7|-|TRBD1
CASSFPLRDRTSYEQYF
TGTGCCAGCAGTTTTCCCCTCCGGGACAGGACCTCCTACGAGCAGTACTTC
>15|TRBV24-1|TRBJ2-1|-|-
CATSDLAAGLNEQFF
TGTGCCACCAGTGATTTAGCTGCGGGGTTGAATGAGCAGTTCTTC
>14|TRBV2|TRBJ1-4|-|TRBD1
CASSVGTGDEKLFF
TGTGCCAGCAGTGTGGGGACAGGGGATGAAAAACTGTTTTTT
>14|TRBV10-2|TRBJ2-2|-|-
CASSESGASGELFF
TGCGCCAGCAGTGAGTCTGGGGCCTCCGGGGAGCTGTTTTTT
>16|TRBV10-3|TRBJ2-7|many|-
CAISALNRAVSYEQYF
TGTGCCATCAGTGCTTTGAACAGGGCCGTCTCCTACGAGCAGTACTTC
>15|TRBV18|TRBJ1-1|-|TRBD1
CASSPFGQGIAEAFF
TGTGCCAGCTCACCATTTGGACAGGGAATCGCTGAAGCTTTCTTT
>15|TRBV9|TRBJ2-7|-|TRBD2
CASSVEAGVHYEQYF
TGTGCCAGCAGCGTAGAAGCGGGAGTACACTACGAGCAGTACTTC